These 26 T cell receptor beta chains originate from one sample sequenced in a study of blood T cell repertoires in COVID-19. Sequenced by immunoSEQ multiplex PCR; TCRdb stores in-frame clones only, minus some. The sample yields around 170,000 clones, 85% to 90% seen once. The sequenced sample was peripheral blood. The receptors come from a man in his fifties or sixties with COVID-19, enrolled during active disease.

The gene calls are TRBV7-6 and TRBJ1-4; D unresolved. CDR1 is SGHVS, CDR2 FNYEAQ, per germline. This CDR3 is 12 amino acids long. Deletions cut 5 bases from V and 4 bases from J, with 5 bases between. The CDR3 spells CASSPINEKLFF. The DNA for the CDR3 is TGTGCCAGCAGCCCCATTAATGAAAAACTGTTTTTT.

The CDR3 DNA is TGTGCCAGCAGCCAAGTTTTCGTTAGCGCCACAGATACGCAGTATTTT. Encoded protein: CASSQVFVSATDTQYF. The chain is built from TRBV3-1 (or the pseudogene TRBV3-2) and TRBJ2-3, with D tentatively TRBD2 (5 bases). V shed 1 base and J shed 2 bases, with 13 bases lying between them. Germline V gives CDR1 LGHDT, CDR2 YNNKEL (reference sequence). The length of the CDR3 is 16 residues.

The sample holds one count of this clone. The gene calls are TRBV3-1 (or the pseudogene TRBV3-2) and TRBJ2-5, with 9 bases fitting TRBD2. CDR3 length: 13 residues. CDR1 and CDR2 from the germline V gene are LGHDT and YNNKEL (reference sequence). Losses at the gene ends were 4 bases for V and 5 bases for J; bases not matched to a gene: 2. The CDR3 bases are TGTGCCAGCAGCCGCGGACTAGCGGAGACCCAGTACTTC. Residues: CASSRGLAETQYF.

For this clone: The sample contains more than one DNA sequence encoding this CDR3. The rearrangement links TRBV7-9 to TRBJ1-1; 7 bases are a match to TRBD1. V lost 1 base to trimming and J lost 1 base; unmatched junction nucleotides: 0. From germline, CDR1 is SEHNR and CDR2 FQNEAQ (reference sequence). The CDR3 totals 14 residues. Written as DNA, the CDR3 is TGTGCCAGCAGCTTAGGACAGGGGAACACTGAAGCTTTCTTT. The encoded protein is CASSLGQGNTEAFF.

The chain carries TRBV6-2 or TRBV6-3 and TRBJ1-2; D not resolved. The CDR3 totals 13 residues. Per the germline V gene, CDR1 is MNHEY and CDR2 is SVGEGT. V was cut by 4 bases and J by 3 bases, with 9 bases left in between. CDR3: CASSSRTYYGYTF. Written as DNA, the CDR3 is TGTGCCAGCAGTTCCAGGACTTACTATGGCTACACCTTC.

CDR3 coding DNA: TGTGCCAGCAGCCAACCGGGACAGAACTATGGCTACACCTTC. Protein sequence: CASSQPGQNYGYTF. The chain employs TRBV7-2 and TRBJ1-2; 7 nucleotides agree with TRBD1. The CDR3 runs 14 residues. Germline-derived CDR1 and CDR2 are SGHTA and FQGNSA. Trimming removed 5 bases from V and 2 bases from J; junction bases left unmatched: 5.

This clone was seen a single time. This chain links TRBV7-2 with TRBJ2-5; weak D call: TRBD1 (6 bases). The CDR3 runs to 14 residues. V was cut by 4 bases and J by 5 bases, with 14 bases left in between. In germline, CDR1 is SGHTA, CDR2 FQGNSA. Written as DNA, the CDR3 is TGTGCCAGCAGCTCCCAGGGGATCAGGGAGACCCAGTACTTC. Translated: CASSSQGIRETQYF.

The gene calls are TRBV2 and TRBJ2-1; D perhaps matches TRBD2 (6 bases). The V gene's germline CDR1 is SNHLY and CDR2 FYNNEI. Between the trimmed V and J ends, which lost 2 bases and 0 bases, there was a span of 8 bases. This CDR3 is built from 15 residues. CDR3 nucleotide sequence: TGTGCCAGCAGTGAAATGGGGGGCTCCTACAATGAGCAGTTCTTC. Translating it yields CASSEMGGSYNEQFF. The entire variable domain, with the rest obtained from reference TRBV2 and TRBJ2-1, is as follows: EPEVTQTPSHQVTQMGQEVILRCVPISNHLYFYWYRQILGQKVEFLVSFYNNEISEKSEIFDDQFSVERPDGSNFTLKIRSTKLEDSAMYFCASSEMGGSYNEQFFGPGTRLTVL.

In DNA form, the CDR3 reads TGTGCCAGCAGCACCCTAGGACAGGGGGCGCGGGGCTACACCTTC. Protein product: CASSTLGQGARGYTF. This rearrangement joins TRBV5-5 to TRBJ1-2; 11 nucleotides align to TRBD1. J lost 8 bases, V lost 4 bases, and 10 bases had no gene match. The CDR3 length is 15 residues. Per the germline V gene, CDR1 is SGHKS and CDR2 is YYEKEE (reference sequence).

In nucleotides, the CDR3 is TGCGCCAGCAGCAAACGTGGGACAGGGAACGAAAAACTGTTTTTT. Amino acids: CASSKRGTGNEKLFF. The chain combines TRBV4-3 with TRBJ1-4, with 9 bases fitting TRBD1. The CDR3 extends over 15 amino acids. V trimming: 5 bases; J trimming: 8 bases; junction bases outside the gene matches: 9. In germline, CDR1 is LGHNA, CDR2 YSLEER.

The chain joins TRBV11-2 to TRBJ2-5; a possible D gene is TRBD2 (5 bases). The CDR3 has 14 residues. V was shortened by 2 bases and J by 2 bases, with 9 bases between the two germline ends. Germline V gene data show CDR1 as SGHAT and CDR2 as FQNNGV. The CDR3 DNA follows: TGTGCCAGCAGCTTATCTCCGGGACAAGAGACCCAGTACTTC. Protein sequence: CASSLSPGQETQYF.

The chain links TRBV6-5 to TRBJ2-5; TRBD2 is a possible D gene (5 bases). CDR3 length: 15 amino acids. Germline V gene data show CDR1 as MNHEY and CDR2 as SVGAGI. V was pared by 0 bases and J by 4 bases, with 12 bases between. The CDR3 is CASSYSPGSRETQYF. The DNA for the CDR3 is TGTGCCAGCAGTTACTCCCCGGGATCTCGAGAGACCCAGTACTTC.

Turning to this clone: Other DNA sequences in this specimen translate into the identical CDR3. The gene calls are TRBV19 and TRBJ1-5; D is ambiguous. Looked up from germline, CDR1 is LNHDA and CDR2 is SQIVND (reference sequence). The CDR3 is made up of 14 amino acids. V was pared by 1 base and J by 6 bases, with 10 bases between. The CDR3 bases are TGTGCCAGTAGTATAGGCTCAGGTGGTCAGCCCCAGCATTTT. Its translation is CASSIGSGGQPQHF.

Only one count was recorded for this clone. The chain links TRBV6-6 to TRBJ1-1; D might be TRBD1 (6 bases). The CDR3 spans 15 residues. Germline CDR1 is MNHNY and CDR2 is SVGAGI (reference sequence). Deletions cut 7 bases from V and 1 base from J, with 16 bases between. The CDR3 sequence is CASTTPRTANTEAFF. The DNA for the CDR3 is TGTGCCAGCACTACTCCTCGGACAGCGAACACTGAAGCTTTCTTT.

V is TRBV2 and J is TRBJ2-3; D not certain. Per the germline V gene, CDR1 is SNHLY and CDR2 is FYNNEI. This CDR3 is 12 amino acids long. Between the trimmed V and J ends, which lost 11 bases and 4 bases, there was a span of 13 bases. CDR3 nucleotide sequence: TGTGCCGGGCAGCATGGCGCAGATACGCAGTATTTT. Translated, it gives CAGQHGADTQYF.

The rearrangement joins TRBV7-2 to TRBJ2-7; 14 nucleotides match TRBD2. The CDR3 covers 17 residues. J gave up 7 bases and V 5 bases, and 13 bases lay outside the gene matches. Germline V gene sequence: CDR1 SGHTA, CDR2 FQGNSA. The CDR3 DNA sequence: TGTGCCAGCAGCGGTACCGGGACTAGCGGGGGCCGAAGGGAGCAGTACTTC. It translates to CASSGTGTSGGRREQYF.

This clone is a singleton in its sample. CDR3 DNA: TGTGCCAGCAGCTCACAGTACTCTGGAAACACCATATATTTT. Translated, it gives CASSSQYSGNTIYF. The chain employs TRBV11-2 and TRBJ1-3; D is unresolved. The CDR3 consists of 14 residues. Trimming took 4 bases from V and 0 from J, leaving 7 bases between them. Looked up from germline, CDR1 is SGHAT and CDR2 is FQNNGV.

This clone was detected only a few times. The CDR3 coding sequence is TGCAGCGCCCTACCGGGGGGCCACTATGGCTACACCTTC. It specifies CSALPGGHYGYTF. The chain is built from TRBV29-1 and TRBJ1-2; a weak D match, TRBD1 (6 bases). The CDR3 contains 13 residues. V lost 7 bases, J lost 3 bases, and 15 bases lay in between. Germline V gives CDR1 SQVTM, CDR2 ANQGSEA.

The genes are TRBV19 and TRBJ2-1; D is perhaps TRBD1 (5 bases). CDR3 size: 13 residues. Trimming took off 0 bases at V and 11 bases at J, with 11 bases between the two ends. Looked up from germline, CDR1 is LNHDA and CDR2 is SQIVND (reference sequence). The CDR3 nucleotides are TGTGCCAGTAGTATAGAACAACAGGCAAAGCAGTTCTTC. Protein: CASSIEQQAKQFF. Drawing the rest from reference TRBV19 and TRBJ2-1, the complete variable domain is DGGITQSPKYLFRKEGQNVTLSCEQNLNHDAMYWYRQDPGQGLRLIYYSQIVNDFQKGDIAEGYSVSREKKESFPLTVTSAQKNPTAFYLCASSIEQQAKQFFGPGTRLTVL.

V is TRBV7-9 and J is TRBJ2-4, with 10 positions matching TRBD1. J was trimmed by 6 bases and V by 4 bases; bases with no gene match: 15. The germline V gene has CDR1 SEHNR and CDR2 FQNEAQ (reference sequence). The CDR3 sequence is 18 residues long. CDR3 bases: TGTGCCAGCAGCTCTCGACAGGGGGCGGTTGGCGCAGCAAACATTCAGTACTTC. This sequence encodes CASSSRQGAVGAANIQYF.

V usage is TRBV28 and J usage is TRBJ2-1; D not resolved. CDR1 is MDHEN and CDR2 is SYDVKM in the germline V gene. Trimming cost V 6 bases and J 7 bases, with 16 bases left between them. The CDR3 totals 14 residues. The CDR3 sequence: CASRPSGFNNEQFF. DNA of the CDR3: TGTGCCAGCAGACCTTCCGGGTTTAATAATGAGCAGTTCTTC.

The V and J genes are TRBV6-5 and TRBJ1-3; tentative D call: TRBD1 (6 bases). CDR3 length: 15 amino acids. V was cut by 6 bases and J by 0 bases, with 12 bases left in between. The germline gives CDR1 MNHEY, CDR2 SVGAGI. Here the CDR3 reads CASRSGQISGNTIYF. CDR3 nucleotide sequence: TGTGCCAGCAGATCCGGACAGATCTCTGGAAACACCATATATTTT.

The V gene is TRBV7-2, the J gene TRBJ1-4, with 7 bases aligning to TRBD1. This CDR3 comprises 14 residues. V gave up 5 bases and J gave up 5 bases; unmatched junction bases: 5. Per the germline V gene, CDR1 is SGHTA and CDR2 is FQGNSA. The CDR3 DNA sequence: TGTGCCAGCAGCGAACAGGGGCAGAATGAAAAACTGTTTTTT. It codes for CASSEQGQNEKLFF.

This clone occurred a few times. This chain links TRBV7-8 with TRBJ2-7; TRBD1 is a possible D gene (6 bases). The CDR3 runs 14 residues. CDR1 and CDR2 from the germline V gene are SGHVS and FQNEAQ. Trimming took off 2 bases at V and 3 bases at J, with 11 bases between the two ends. The CDR3 reads CASSLPGAIYEQYF. The DNA for the CDR3 is TGTGCCAGCAGCTTACCAGGGGCCATCTACGAGCAGTACTTC.

This chain connects TRBV18 to TRBJ2-5, with a tentative D call TRBD2 (5 bases). This CDR3 spans 15 amino acids. V gave up 9 bases and J gave up 4 bases, with 21 bases separating them. CDR1 and CDR2 from the germline V gene are KGHSH and LQKENI. As DNA, the CDR3 is TGTGCCAGTCTACACGCGGGTGTGGGTCGAGAGACCCAGTACTTC. It is translated as CASLHAGVGRETQYF.

The chain uses TRBV18 and TRBJ1-1; weak D call: TRBD1 (5 bases). The CDR3 loop spans 14 amino acids. Germline V gives CDR1 KGHSH, CDR2 LQKENI. V was cut by 4 bases and J by 0 bases, with 9 bases left in between. For the CDR3, the DNA is TGTGCCAGCTCACAACAGGAGATGAACACTGAAGCTTTCTTT. Translated, it gives CASSQQEMNTEAFF.